The 12 T cell receptor beta chains listed next were all sequenced from one sample in a study of blood T cell repertoires in COVID-19. Using immunoSEQ multiplex PCR, the repertoire was profiled, and TCRdb retains in-frame clones only, with some absent. The data show about 440,000 clones, approximately 89% seen once. Sequencing was done on a sample of peripheral blood. These receptors were obtained from a woman in her forties or fifties with COVID-19, enrolled during active disease.

V and J are TRBV29-1 and TRBJ1-2; 9 bases fit TRBD1. The junction had 6 bases not matched to a gene; V was cut back by 6 bases and J by 4 bases. The CDR3 has 13 residues. The germline gives CDR1 SQVTM, CDR2 ANQGSEA. The CDR3 is CSVGQGDSYGYTF. CDR3 nucleotides: TGCAGCGTGGGACAGGGCGATTCCTATGGCTACACCTTC.

This chain joins TRBV2 and TRBJ2-2; 8 bases align to TRBD2. Germline assignment: CDR1 SNHLY and CDR2 FYNNEI. The CDR3 sequence is 13 residues long. With V trimmed by 7 bases and J by 5 bases, 3 bases remained unmatched. As DNA, the CDR3 is TGTGCCAGCACCCGCGGGGGGACCGGGGAGCTGTTTTTT. Translating gives CASTRGGTGELFF.

This chain connects TRBV6-5 to TRBJ2-7; the D gene is possibly TRBD2 (5 bases). The CDR3 has 13 amino acids. Germline CDR1 is MNHEY and CDR2 is SVGAGI. V lost 6 bases to trimming and J lost 4 bases, with 13 bases between them. The CDR3 loop reads CASRDRPGYEQYF. The DNA for the CDR3 is TGTGCCAGCAGGGACCGACCGGGATACGAGCAGTACTTC.

The V gene is TRBV5-1, the J gene TRBJ2-3; the D is unclear. This CDR3 contains 13 residues. Germline loops: CDR1 SGHRS, CDR2 YFSETQ. Trimming removed 2 bases from V and 6 bases from J, with 10 bases in between. Here the CDR3 DNA reads TGCGCCAGCAGCTTAGAGGTCGGGGATACGCAGTATTTT. It specifies CASSLEVGDTQYF.

This clone was seen just once. V gene TRBV4-1 combines with J gene TRBJ1-2; 10 bases map to TRBD1. After removal of 4 bases from V and 0 bases from J, the junction contained 8 bases not matched to a gene. The germline V gene has CDR1 MGHRA and CDR2 YSYEKL. CDR3 length: 17 amino acids. CDR3 sequence (DNA): TGCGCCAGCAGCCGGTCCGGGACAGGGGACCCTAACTATGGCTACACCTTC. Its protein is CASSRSGTGDPNYGYTF.

The genes are TRBV9 and TRBJ2-2; 9 bases fit TRBD1. J was trimmed by 6 bases and V by 4 bases; bases with no gene match: 10. The CDR3 has 16 residues. Germline V CDR1 and CDR2: SGDLS, YYNGEE. In nucleotides, the CDR3 is TGTGCCAGCAGCACGGGACAGGGAGGGATCTCCGGGGAGCTGTTTTTT. It is translated as CASSTGQGGISGELFF.

The chain couples TRBV28 to TRBJ1-5; D may be TRBD1 (6 bases). Per germline, CDR1 MDHEN and CDR2 SYDVKM. The V and J ends lost 5 bases and 9 bases respectively, with 17 bases between them. This CDR3 comprises 14 residues. The chain's CDR3 is CASSEIQGVVPQHF. CDR3 nucleotides: TGTGCCAGCAGTGAGATACAGGGAGTGGTGCCCCAGCATTTT.

The chain links TRBV7-6 to TRBJ2-1; 9 bases line up with TRBD2. Per the germline V gene, CDR1 is SGHVS and CDR2 is FNYEAQ. The CDR3 length is 14 residues. V shed 1 base and J 7 bases; nucleotides not matched to a gene: 2. The CDR3 nucleotides are TGTGCCAGCAGCTTAGGCGGGGGGGGTAATGAGCAGTTCTTC. It specifies CASSLGGGGNEQFF.

V usage is TRBV5-1 and J usage is TRBJ2-3; possible D gene TRBD1, 6 bases. Per germline, CDR1 SGHRS and CDR2 YFSETQ. This CDR3 is 15 amino acids long. V was clipped by 4 bases and J by 2 bases, with 14 bases between them. The CDR3 loop reads CASSLQGPSTDTQYF. CDR3 DNA: TGCGCCAGCAGCCTCCAGGGGCCCTCCACAGATACGCAGTATTTT.

The CDR3 nucleotides read TGTGCCAGCAACGAGGGTGGGCTTTCCTACGAGCAGTACTTC. Translated, it gives CASNEGGLSYEQYF. This chain uses TRBV6-5 with TRBJ2-7; D might be TRBD2 (5 bases). V lost 7 bases and J lost 1, with 14 bases in between. This CDR3 has 14 residues. Germline-derived CDR1 and CDR2 are MNHEY and SVGAGI.

The chain uses TRBV5-1 and TRBJ2-1, with unresolved D. The CDR3 loop spans 13 amino acids. Germline values: CDR1 SGHRS, CDR2 YFSETQ. The V end was cut by 0 bases, the J end by 7 bases, with 8 bases between. CDR3 loop: CASSLGLLNEQFF. CDR3 in DNA: TGCGCCAGCAGCTTGGGACTCCTTAATGAGCAGTTCTTC. Looking up the rest from reference TRBV5-1 and TRBJ2-1 gives the full variable domain: KAGVTQTPRYLIKTRGQQVTLSCSPISGHRSVSWYQQTPGQGLQFLFEYFSETQRNKGNFPGRFSGRQFSNSRSEMNVSTLELGDSALYLCASSLGLLNEQFFGPGTRLTVL.

The chain carries TRBV19 and TRBJ2-3; a weak D match, TRBD2 (5 bases). In germline, CDR1 is LNHDA, CDR2 SQIVND (reference sequence). This CDR3 contains 14 residues. The V and J ends lost 6 bases and 0 bases respectively, with 10 bases between them. CDR3 protein: CASSVGASTDTQYF. CDR3 bases: TGTGCCAGTAGCGTGGGAGCAAGCACAGATACGCAGTATTTT.